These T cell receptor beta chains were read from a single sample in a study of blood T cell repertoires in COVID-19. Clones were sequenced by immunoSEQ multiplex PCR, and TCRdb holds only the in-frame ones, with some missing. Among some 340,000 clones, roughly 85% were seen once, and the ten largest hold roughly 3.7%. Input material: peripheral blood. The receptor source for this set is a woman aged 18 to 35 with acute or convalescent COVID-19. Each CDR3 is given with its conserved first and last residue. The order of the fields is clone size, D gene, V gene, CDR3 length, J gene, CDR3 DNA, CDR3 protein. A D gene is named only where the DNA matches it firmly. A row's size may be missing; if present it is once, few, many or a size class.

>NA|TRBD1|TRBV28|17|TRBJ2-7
TGTGCCAGCAGCGACGGGACAGGGGGTGCCTGGGGCTACGAGCAGTACTTC
CASSDGTGGAWGYEQYF
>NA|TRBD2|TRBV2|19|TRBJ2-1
TGTGCCAGCGGGGGCCCGGGTAGCGGGGGGTCCCGCCCCTACAATGAGCAGTTCTTC
CASGGPGSGGSRPYNEQFF
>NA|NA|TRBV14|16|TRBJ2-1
TGTGCCAGCAGCCAAATTCTGGGAGCGGGCAACAATGAGCAGTTCTTC
CASSQILGAGNNEQFF
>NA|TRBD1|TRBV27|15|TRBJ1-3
TGTGCCAGCAGCTATGGGACAGGCTCTGGAAACACCATATATTTT
CASSYGTGSGNTIYF
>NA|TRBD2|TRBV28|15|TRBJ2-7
TGTGCCAGCAGTTTTCACAGCGGGAGTCAATCCGAGCAGTACTTC
CASSFHSGSQSEQYF
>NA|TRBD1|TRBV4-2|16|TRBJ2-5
TGTGCCAGCAGCCAAAAGGGGGACAGGGAGGGCGAGACCCAGTACTTC
CASSQKGDREGETQYF
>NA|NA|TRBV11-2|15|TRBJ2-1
TGTGCCAGCAGCTTAGATCGCCCCGCTTTAAGCGGACAGTTCTTC
CASSLDRPALSGQFF
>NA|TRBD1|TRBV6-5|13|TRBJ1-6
TGTGCCAGCAGTCCCGGGACAGATTCACCCCTCCACTTT
CASSPGTDSPLHF
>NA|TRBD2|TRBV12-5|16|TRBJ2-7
TGTGCTAGTGGTTTGGTATTAGGTGGGAGGGACTACGAGCAGTACTTC
CASGLVLGGRDYEQYF
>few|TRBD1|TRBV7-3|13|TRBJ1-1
TGTGCCAGCAGCGACAGGGGGAACACTGAAGCTTTCTTT
CASSDRGNTEAFF
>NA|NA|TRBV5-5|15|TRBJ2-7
TGTGCCAGCAGCTTGGAGAGCGGGCATGCGTACGAGCAGTACTTC
CASSLESGHAYEQYF
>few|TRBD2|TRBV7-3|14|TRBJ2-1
TGTGCCAGCAGCCCTAGCGGGTACAACAATGAGCAGTTCTTC
CASSPSGYNNEQFF
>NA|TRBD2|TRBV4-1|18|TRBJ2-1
TGCGCCAGCAGCCAAGTCCTAGCGGGGGGGCCCGGCTACAATGAGCAGTTCTTC
CASSQVLAGGPGYNEQFF
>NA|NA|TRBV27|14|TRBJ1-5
TGTGCCAGCAGTTTGATTGCAGGGCCCCAGCCCCAGCATTTT
CASSLIAGPQPQHF
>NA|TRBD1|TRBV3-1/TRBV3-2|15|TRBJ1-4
TGTGCCAGCAGCCACAGGGGGCGGACTAATGAAAAACTGTTTTTT
CASSHRGRTNEKLFF
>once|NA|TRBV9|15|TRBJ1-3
TGTGCCAGCAGCGTAGAACAGGGCGGCGGAAACACCATATATTTT
CASSVEQGGGNTIYF
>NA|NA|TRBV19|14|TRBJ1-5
TGTGCCAGTAGTATAGACACGGGCAATCAGCCCCAGCATTTT
CASSIDTGNQPQHF
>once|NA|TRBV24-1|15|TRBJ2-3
TGTGCCACCAGTTCGAAAGGGGCGGGATGGGATACGCAGTATTTT
CATSSKGAGWDTQYF
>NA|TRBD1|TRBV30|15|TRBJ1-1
TGTGCCTGTTCCGGGACAGGGACTATGAACACTGAAGCTTTCTTT
CACSGTGTMNTEAFF
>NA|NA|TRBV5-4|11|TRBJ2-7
TGTGCCAGCAGCTCAACCTACGAGCAGTACTTC
CASSSTYEQYF
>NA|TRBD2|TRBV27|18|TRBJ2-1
TGTGCCAGCAGTTTATTCCCCGGGACTAGCGATTCCTACAATGAGCAGTTCTTC
CASSLFPGTSDSYNEQFF
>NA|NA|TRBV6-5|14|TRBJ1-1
TGTGCCAGCAGTTACTCGTCTGGGCAAACTGAAGCTTTCTTT
CASSYSSGQTEAFF
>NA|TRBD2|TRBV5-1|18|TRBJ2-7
TGCGCCAGCAGCTTGGGGGGGAGTAGCGGGAGTACAACCTACGAGCAGTACTTC
CASSLGGSSGSTTYEQYF
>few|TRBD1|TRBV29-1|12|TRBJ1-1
TGCAGCGTTGAAGGGGACAGTTCTGAAGCTTTCTTT
CSVEGDSSEAFF
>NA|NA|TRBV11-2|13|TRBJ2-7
TGTGCCAGCAGCAATCAGGGCATGTACGAGCAGTACTTC
CASSNQGMYEQYF
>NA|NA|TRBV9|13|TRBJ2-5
TGTGCCAGCAGCGCCTCTCGGGGGGAGACCCAGTACTTC
CASSASRGETQYF
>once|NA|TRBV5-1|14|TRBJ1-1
TGCGCCAGCAGCCGCGGGGGCGCAAACACTGAAGCTTTCTTT
CASSRGGANTEAFF
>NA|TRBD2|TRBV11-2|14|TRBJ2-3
TGTGCCAGCAGCCTGACTAGCGGTCAAGGTACGCAGTATTTT
CASSLTSGQGTQYF
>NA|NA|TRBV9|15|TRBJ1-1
TGTGCCAGCAGCGTAGCTGCGGGAATGGACACTGAAGCTTTCTTT
CASSVAAGMDTEAFF
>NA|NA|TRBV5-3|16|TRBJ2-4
TGTGCCAGAAGCCCGGGGGTCAAGTTAGCCAAAAACATTCAGTACTTC
CARSPGVKLAKNIQYF
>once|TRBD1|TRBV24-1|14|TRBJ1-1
TGTGCCACCAGTCCCTCCGGACAGGGCGGGTCGGCTTTCTTT
CATSPSGQGGSAFF
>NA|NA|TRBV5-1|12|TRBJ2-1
TGCGCCAGCAGCTTGGCTAACAATGAGCAGTTCTTC
CASSLANNEQFF
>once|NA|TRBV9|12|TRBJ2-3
TGTGCCAGCAGCATATCGACAGATACGCAGTATTTT
CASSISTDTQYF
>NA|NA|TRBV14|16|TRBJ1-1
TGTGCCAGCAGCCTTAATCCAGGGCCCGTGAACACTGAAGCTTTCTTT
CASSLNPGPVNTEAFF
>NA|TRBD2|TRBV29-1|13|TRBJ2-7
TGCAGCTGCGGGACTAGCGGGTCCTACGAGCAGTACTTC
CSCGTSGSYEQYF
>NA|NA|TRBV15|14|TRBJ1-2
TGTGCCACCAGCAGAGCGGGACTTCAACACGGCTACACCTTC
CATSRAGLQHGYTF
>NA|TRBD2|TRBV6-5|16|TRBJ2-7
TGTGCCAGCAGTTTCCTTCTAGCGGGGAGCTCCTACGAGCAGTACTTC
CASSFLLAGSSYEQYF
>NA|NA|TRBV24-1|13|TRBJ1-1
TGTGCCACCAGTGTGTGGCAGAACACTGAAGCTTTCTTT
CATSVWQNTEAFF
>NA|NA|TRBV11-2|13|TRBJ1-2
TGTGCCAGCAGCGTCGGTGGAGGGTATGGCTACACCTTC
CASSVGGGYGYTF
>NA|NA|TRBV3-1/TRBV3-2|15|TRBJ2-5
TGTGCCAGCAGCAAAATACAGACAGGTCAAGAGACCCAGTACTTC
CASSKIQTGQETQYF
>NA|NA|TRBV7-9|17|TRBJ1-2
TGTGCCAGCAGCTTTTTTACCACAGGGCTTTCTAACTATGGCTACACCTTC
CASSFFTTGLSNYGYTF
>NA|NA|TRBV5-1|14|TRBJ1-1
TGCGCCAGCAAGGCGGGGGGCCGGCGCACTGAAGCTTTCTTT
CASKAGGRRTEAFF
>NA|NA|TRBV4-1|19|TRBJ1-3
TGCGCCAGCAGCCAAGATGATTTCGGGCCCGGACAGAGTGCGAACACCATATATTTT
CASSQDDFGPGQSANTIYF
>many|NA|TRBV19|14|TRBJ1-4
TGTGCCAGTAGTGGAGGCGCAACTAATGAAAAACTGTTTTTT
CASSGGATNEKLFF
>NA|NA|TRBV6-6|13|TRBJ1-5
TGTGCCAGCAGGTCAGGGGTAGGGCAGCCCCAGCATTTT
CASRSGVGQPQHF
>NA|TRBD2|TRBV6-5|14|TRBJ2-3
TGTGCCAGCAGAACCGGGACTAGGACAGATACGCAGTATTTT
CASRTGTRTDTQYF
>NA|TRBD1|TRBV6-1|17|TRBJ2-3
TGTGCCAGCAGTGAATCTGTCGGGACAGGGGGCGTCGGTACGCAGTATTTT
CASSESVGTGGVGTQYF
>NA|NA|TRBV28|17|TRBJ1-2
TGTGCCAGCAATTCTCCTTTTAGGGGCCTCAATAACTATGGCTACACCTTC
CASNSPFRGLNNYGYTF
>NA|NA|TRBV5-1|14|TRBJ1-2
TGCGCCAGCAGCTTGGAGGGCAGGGGAGACGGCTACACCTTC
CASSLEGRGDGYTF
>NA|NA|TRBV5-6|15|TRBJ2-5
TGTGCCAGCAGCTTGTATGGACAGAATCAAGAGACCCAGTACTTC
CASSLYGQNQETQYF
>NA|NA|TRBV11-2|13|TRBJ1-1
TGTGCCAGCAGCCCGCAGGGGTGGACTGAAGCTTTCTTT
CASSPQGWTEAFF
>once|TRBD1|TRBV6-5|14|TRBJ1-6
TGTGCCAGCAGTTTAAACAGGGGGAATTCACCCCTCCACTTT
CASSLNRGNSPLHF
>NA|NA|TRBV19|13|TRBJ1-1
TGTGCCAGTAGTGCGCCCCGTAACACTGAAGCTTTCTTT
CASSAPRNTEAFF
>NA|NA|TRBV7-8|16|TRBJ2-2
TGTGCCAGCAGCTTGCGGGACAGATTTCCCACCGGGGAGCTGTTTTTT
CASSLRDRFPTGELFF
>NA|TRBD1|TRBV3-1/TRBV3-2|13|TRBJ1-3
TGTGCCAGCAGCCACAGGACAGGGAACACCATATATTTT
CASSHRTGNTIYF